The text below deals with one T cell receptor (beta chain). From blood CD8+ and CD4+ T cells, TCR beta sequences were generated. This sample stems from a study of CD8 T cells in Susac syndrome. Losses at the gene ends were 6 bases for V and 5 bases for J; bases not matched to a gene: 6. The length of the CDR3 is 14 residues. Reverse transcription of 0.5 to 1 ug RNA was performed with random hexamers. The method of amplification for TCR beta CDR3 was immunoSEQ multiplex PCR, covering 54 Vbeta and 13 Jbeta. TCRdb itself ran the immunoSEQ multiplex PCR reads through MiXCR, one entry per CDR3 protein. The table records about 210,000 distinct CDR3 sequences, more than 85% of them present only once.

The sequencing input was CD4+ T cells from PBMCs. This receptor was identified in a human donor with multiple sclerosis. The chain uses TRBV12-3 or TRBV12-4 and TRBJ2-5; 10 nucleotides match TRBD1. CDR3 DNA: TGTGCCAGCAGGGAGACAGGGGGCTGGGAGACCCAGTACTTC. It specifies CASRETGGWETQYF.